This T cell receptor beta chain stems from a study of chemoradiotherapy in HPV16-positive cancers. Study information: A couple of HPV16-positive patients' cells yielded candidate HPV-specific clones and common motifs. Findings of the study overall: Candidate HPV-specific clones and E7-related TCR motifs grew in tumor during treatment. HPV-specific T cells were functionally defined from only a couple of HPV16-positive patients.

Comment on this clone: The antigen is unknown.

Here immunoSEQ multiplex PCR was the method, and the copy in TCRdb shows in-frame clones only, minus some. This sample has about 1,500 clones, with 83% found just once. Trimming stripped 0 bases from V and 1 base from J, with 11 bases between. Per germline, CDR1 SGHRS and CDR2 YFSETQ. The CDR3 covers 17 residues. The input for sequencing was tumor tissue, taken from a patient who underwent chemoradiotherapy. This clonotype was obtained from a human donor with HPV-associated anogenital cancer. This chain joins TRBV5-1 and TRBJ2-6; D not resolved. The CDR3 nucleotides read TGCGCCAGCAGCTTGGCAGGAGACCTTTCTGGGGCCAACGTCCTGACTTTC. Translation gives CASSLAGDLSGANVLTF.